The present TCR beta chain was sequenced within a study of post-analysis software for immune sequencing data. Study-level results: Comparison of patients with controls showed about 5 TRBV segments more frequent in patients, TRBV5-6, TRBV5-1 and TRBV20-1 among them.

CDR1 and CDR2 (germline): SQVTM, ANQGSEA. The CDR3 contains 17 residues. V lost 0 bases and J 1 base, leaving 16 bases between the germline ends. Of note for this clonotype: Its target is not known.

Included in the TCR beta cDNA libraries were unique molecular identifiers. TCRdb reprocessed the PCR reads with MiXCR, giving one entry per CDR3 protein. The sample includes 820,000 or so distinct CDR3 sequences, approximately 50% of them seen just once. The TCR comes from a girl between 10 and 17 years old with multiple sclerosis. Sequenced material: blood. The J gene is TRBJ2-1, the V gene TRBV29-1; possibly TRBD2 for D (6 bases). The CDR3 reads CSVEDLRGLSSYNEQFF. The CDR3 nucleotides read TGCAGCGTTGAAGATCTGCGGGGATTAAGTTCCTACAATGAGCAGTTCTTC.